The 24 T cell receptor beta chains given below trace back to one sample, sequenced in a study of regulatory T cells in long-lasting Graves disease. CDR3 regions were amplified by Arm-PCR using iRepertoire HTBI primers to build TCR beta libraries. Each CDR3 protein gets one entry after TCRdb re-called the multiplex PCR reads with MiXCR. The data contain about 560,000 distinct CDR3 sequences, about 16% of them singletons. Regarding time point: newly diagnosed GD, antithyroid drugs for less than 3 months. Following extraction of RNA from PBMCs, that RNA was used to make the TCR library. The sample also formed part of further work on T cells in Graves' hyperthyroidism and ophthalmopathy.

Sequences were derived from peripheral blood mononuclear cells (PBMCs), sampled at new diagnosis, from a patient treated with antithyroid drugs. The receptors come from a man younger than 35 with Graves disease.

CDR3 sequence reads: CASSLLGPGSNYGYTF. CDR3 coding DNA: TGTGCCAGCAGCCTCTTAGGTCCGGGTTCTAACTATGGCTACACCTTC. This chain uses TRBV7-9 with TRBJ1-2; unclear D gene. V lost 5 bases, J lost 0 bases, and 16 bases lay in between. Looked up from germline, CDR1 is SEHNR and CDR2 is FQNEAQ (reference sequence). This CDR3 is 16 amino acids long. The full variable domain, with the rest looked up from reference TRBV7-9 and TRBJ1-2, is DTGVSQNPRHKITKRGQNVTFRCDPISEHNRLYWYRQTLGQGPEFLTYFQNEAQLEKSRLLSDRFSAERPKGSFSTLEIQRTEQGDSAMYLCASSLLGPGSNYGYTFGSGTRLTVV.

This clonotype was detected many times. The chain employs TRBV27 and TRBJ2-1; a weak D match, TRBD1 (6 bases). This CDR3 is 15 amino acids long. Germline V CDR1 and CDR2: MNHEY, SMNVEV (reference sequence). The V and J ends lost 5 bases and 5 bases respectively, with 16 bases between them. The CDR3: CASSPRERGNNEQFF. As DNA, the CDR3 is TGTGCCAGCAGTCCTCGGGAAAGGGGGAACAATGAGCAGTTCTTC.

The table lists this clonotype with many counts. The CDR3: CASSLTGSPGTSGSGSYF. CDR3 nucleotides: TGTGCCAGCAGCTTAACGGGGAGCCCCGGGACTAGCGGGAGTGGGAGTTACTTC. The chain uses TRBV11-2 and TRBJ2-7, with 14 bases lining up with TRBD2. V trimming: 2 bases; J trimming: 13 bases; junction bases outside the gene matches: 19. The CDR3 is 18 residues long. CDR1 SGHAT and CDR2 FQNNGV come from the germline V gene.

This clonotype appeared a few times. V usage is TRBV6-6 and J usage is TRBJ2-7; D ambiguous. Trimming left V 0 bases short and J 1 base short, with 16 bases between. Germline V gives CDR1 MNHNY, CDR2 SVGAGI (reference sequence). The CDR3 loop spans 17 amino acids. CDR3 in DNA: TGTGCCAGCAGTTACTCGAGATCCCCTGACATTTCCTACGAGCAGTACTTC. This sequence encodes CASSYSRSPDISYEQYF.

CDR3 DNA sequence: TGTGCCAGCAGCGTAGAAGGGGCAGTCACTGAAGCTTTCTTT. It yields the protein CASSVEGAVTEAFF. This chain uses TRBV9 with TRBJ1-1; maybe TRBD1 (5 bases). V lost 0 bases and J 4 bases, leaving 10 bases between the germline ends. Germline-derived CDR1 and CDR2 are SGDLS and YYNGEE. This CDR3 contains 14 residues.

This chain links TRBV12-3 or TRBV12-4 with TRBJ2-2, with TRBD2 as a possible D gene (6 bases). V was cut by 3 bases and J by 0 bases, with 8 bases left in between. CDR3 length: 15 amino acids. The CDR3 region has the DNA TGTGCCAGCAGTTTCGGGGGAACGAACACCGGGGAGCTGTTTTTT. It encodes CASSFGGTNTGELFF.

This clonotype was recorded at least ten times. The chain employs TRBV9 and TRBJ1-2; TRBD1 aligns across 7 bases. Trimming took 4 bases from V and 4 from J; bases not matched to a gene: 10. The germline gives CDR1 SGDLS, CDR2 YYNGEE. The CDR3 length is 15 residues. The CDR3 sequence is CASSPSYEGAYGYTF. DNA of the CDR3: TGTGCCAGCAGCCCTAGCTATGAGGGGGCCTATGGCTACACCTTC.

This clonotype has at least ten counts. This chain connects TRBV7-9 to TRBJ2-3, with 10 bases that match TRBD2. Trimming removed 4 bases from V and 4 bases from J; junction bases left unmatched: 8. This CDR3 is built from 16 residues. Germline V CDR1 and CDR2: SEHNR, FQNEAQ (reference sequence). The CDR3 sequence: CASSSWEAGGPDTQYF. The CDR3 region has the DNA TGTGCCAGCAGCTCGTGGGAAGCGGGAGGGCCAGATACGCAGTATTTT.

This clonotype was seen many times. The rearrangement uses TRBV18 and TRBJ1-2; the D gene is possibly TRBD1 (5 bases). The CDR3 covers 16 residues. The V gene lost 1 base and the J gene lost 8 bases, with 20 bases spanning the gap. Germline CDR1 is KGHSH and CDR2 is LQKENI. CDR3 DNA: TGTGCCAGCTCACCACGGTCGACGGGACCGTCTCGAGGCTACACCTTC. Protein sequence: CASSPRSTGPSRGYTF. The complete variable domain, with remaining parts taken from reference TRBV18 and TRBJ1-2, reads NAGVMQNPRHLVRRRGQEARLRCSPMKGHSHVYWYRQLPEEGLKFMVYLQKENIIDESGMPKERFSAEFPKEGPSILRIQQVVRGDSAAYFCASSPRSTGPSRGYTFGSGTRLTVV.

At least ten counts were recorded for this clonotype. J is TRBJ2-1 and V is TRBV6-1; D remains unclear. CDR1 is MNHNS and CDR2 is SASEGT in the germline V gene. CDR3 size: 13 residues. Trimming stripped 5 bases from V and 8 bases from J, with 13 bases between. The CDR3 loop is CASSQALDDEQFF. As DNA, the CDR3 is TGTGCCAGCAGTCAGGCCCTAGACGATGAGCAGTTCTTC.

V and J are TRBV15 and TRBJ2-7, with D perhaps matching TRBD1 (6 bases). The germline gives CDR1 LNHNV, CDR2 YYDKDF (reference sequence). This CDR3 has 14 residues. V lost 4 bases and J lost 2, with 12 bases in between. Here the CDR3 DNA reads TGTGCCACCAGCATCCAGGACAGCCCCTACGAGCAGTACTTC. This gives the protein CATSIQDSPYEQYF.

The chain recombines TRBV7-9 with TRBJ1-2; 7 bases agree with TRBD1. The CDR3 has 15 amino acids. V lost 3 bases to trimming and J lost 3 bases; unmatched junction nucleotides: 7. Germline CDR1 SEHNR, CDR2 FQNEAQ (reference sequence). CDR3 DNA: TGTGCCAGCAGCTTGTATCAGGGGGTTTACTATGGCTACACCTTC. Translation: CASSLYQGVYYGYTF.

This clonotype was detected only a few times. This rearrangement joins TRBV18 to TRBJ2-7, with 8 bases matching TRBD1. V was clipped by 5 bases and J by 4 bases; unmatched bases: 7. CDR1 and CDR2 from the germline V gene are KGHSH and LQKENI. This CDR3 comprises 14 residues. The CDR3 spells CASSKGQGPYEQYF. DNA for the CDR3: TGTGCCAGCTCAAAAGGACAGGGTCCGTACGAGCAGTACTTC. Based on the CDR3 plus reference TRBV18 and TRBJ2-7, the full variable domain is NAGVMQNPRHLVRRRGQEARLRCSPMKGHSHVYWYRQLPEEGLKFMVYLQKENIIDESGMPKERFSAEFPKEGPSILRIQQVVRGDSAAYFCASSKGQGPYEQYFGPGTRLTVT.

A few counts support this clonotype. V gene TRBV20-1 combines with J gene TRBJ2-7; TRBD2 is a possible D gene (6 bases). V lost 0 bases, J lost 0 bases, and 9 bases lay in between. Germline CDR1 reads DFQATT; CDR2 reads SNEGSKA (reference sequence). This CDR3 spans 14 amino acids. The CDR3: CSARERRDSYEQYF. The CDR3 coding sequence is TGCAGTGCTAGAGAGCGGCGGGACTCCTACGAGCAGTACTTC.

This clonotype was counted at least ten times. The DNA of the CDR3 is TGTGCCACCGGTCCGAGCGGGAGGGCCGCCTACAATGAGCAGTTCTTC. Its translation: CATGPSGRAAYNEQFF. V usage is TRBV10-3 and J usage is TRBJ2-1; TRBD2 matches at 10 bases. The junction had 11 bases not matched to a gene; V was cut back by 10 bases and J by 2 bases. The CDR3 spans 16 residues. Per the germline V gene, CDR1 is ENHRY and CDR2 is SYGVKD.

There are many counts of this clonotype. The V and J genes are TRBV20-1 and TRBJ2-5; D ambiguous. Between the trimmed V and J ends, which lost 5 bases and 5 bases, there was a span of 12 bases. This CDR3 has 12 amino acids. Germline V CDR1 and CDR2: DFQATT, SNEGSKA (reference sequence). Here the CDR3 DNA reads TGCAGTGCTGCCGAGTCGTGGGAGACCCAGTACTTC. Amino acid sequence: CSAAESWETQYF.

The chain uses TRBV3-1 and TRBJ1-2; possible D gene TRBD1, 5 bases. The V gene's germline CDR1 is LGHDT and CDR2 YNNKEL (reference sequence). V was shortened by 1 base and J by 6 bases, with 12 bases between the two germline ends. The CDR3 consists of 14 residues. The CDR3 sequence is CASSQAVRGDGYTF. CDR3 nucleotides: TGTGCCAGCAGCCAAGCTGTTAGAGGGGATGGCTACACCTTC.

The V gene is TRBV3-1, the J gene TRBJ2-3; 10 nucleotides agree with TRBD2. This CDR3 has 16 amino acids. The V gene end was trimmed by 0 bases and the J gene end by 6 bases; junction bases not matched to a gene: 6. Germline V gives CDR1 LGHDT, CDR2 YNNKEL (reference sequence). The CDR3 nucleotides are TGTGCCAGCAGCCAAGACCCTAGCGGGAGAGGCGATACGCAGTATTTT. Its protein product is CASSQDPSGRGDTQYF.

The V call is TRBV9, the J call TRBJ2-7, with TRBD1 matching 8 bases. This CDR3 is built from 15 residues. Unmatched junction bases numbered 6, after V lost 2 bases and J lost 2 bases. Per germline, CDR1 SGDLS and CDR2 YYNGEE. CDR3 DNA sequence: TGTGCCAGCAGCGTCTCGCAGGGGGCAACCTACGAGCAGTACTTC. As protein: CASSVSQGATYEQYF.

This clonotype has more than one count but fewer than ten. The rearrangement joins TRBV6-2 or TRBV6-3 to TRBJ1-2; D not resolved. The CDR3 is 12 residues long. V was shortened by 8 bases and J by 5 bases, with 12 bases between the two germline ends. Germline lookup yields CDR1 MNHEY and CDR2 SVGEGT. The CDR3 DNA sequence: TGTGCCAGCGAGAGCGGTATATATGGCTACACCTTC. This gives the protein CASESGIYGYTF.

Of note for this clonotype: One end of the junction fails to match germline, which may point to a read error. This chain uses TRBV18 with TRBJ1-5; the match to TRBD1 covers 8 bases. This CDR3 comprises 14 residues. CDR1 and CDR2 from the germline V gene are KGHSH and LQKENI. CDR3 bases: TGTGCCAGCTCACCGTCAGGGGGCAAACAGCCCCAGCATTTT. Its protein product is CASSPSGGKQPQHF.

The sample holds a few counts of this clonotype. The chain joins TRBV6-5 to TRBJ1-1; no definite D call. This CDR3 contains 16 residues. V was pared by 2 bases and J by 1 base, with 14 bases between. Germline V gene data show CDR1 as MNHEY and CDR2 as SVGAGI. DNA for the CDR3: TGTGCCAGCAGTTACGGGGAAGGTTGGAGGAACACTGAAGCTTTCTTT. It codes for CASSYGEGWRNTEAFF.

This clonotype occurred a few times. V gene TRBV5-1 combines with J gene TRBJ1-2, with D possibly matching TRBD1 (6 bases). The V end lost 3 bases, the J end lost 6 bases, and 24 bases lay between the germline ends. Germline lookup yields CDR1 SGHRS and CDR2 YFSETQ. The CDR3 is made up of 17 amino acids. The CDR3 sequence: CASSWGQKQTPSDGYTF. As DNA, the CDR3 is TGCGCCAGCAGCTGGGGGCAGAAACAAACCCCATCCGATGGCTACACCTTC. Combining the CDR3 with reference TRBV5-1 and TRBJ1-2 gives the whole variable domain KAGVTQTPRYLIKTRGQQVTLSCSPISGHRSVSWYQQTPGQGLQFLFEYFSETQRNKGNFPGRFSGRQFSNSRSEMNVSTLELGDSALYLCASSWGQKQTPSDGYTFGSGTRLTVV.

This clonotype appeared a few times. DNA of the CDR3: TGTGCCAGCCGCTTGGGGGGGGTCGTGGAAAAACTGTTTTTT. It is translated as CASRLGGVVEKLFF. The chain couples TRBV12-3 or TRBV12-4 to TRBJ1-4; TRBD1 might be the D (5 bases). V was clipped by 8 bases and J by 8 bases, with 18 bases between them. The CDR3 loop spans 14 amino acids.